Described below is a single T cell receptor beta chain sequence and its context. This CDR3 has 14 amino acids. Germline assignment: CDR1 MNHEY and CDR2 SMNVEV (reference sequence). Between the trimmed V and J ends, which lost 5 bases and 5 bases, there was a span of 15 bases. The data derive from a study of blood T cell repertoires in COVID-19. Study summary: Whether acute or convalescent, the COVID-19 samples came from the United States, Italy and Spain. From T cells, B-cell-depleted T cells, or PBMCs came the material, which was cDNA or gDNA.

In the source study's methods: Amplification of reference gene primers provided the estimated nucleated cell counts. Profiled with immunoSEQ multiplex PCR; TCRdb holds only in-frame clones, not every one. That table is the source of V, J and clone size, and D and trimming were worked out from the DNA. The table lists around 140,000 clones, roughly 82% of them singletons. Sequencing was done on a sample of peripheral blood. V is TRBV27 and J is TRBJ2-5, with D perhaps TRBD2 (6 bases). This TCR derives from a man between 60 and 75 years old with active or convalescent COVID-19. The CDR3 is CASSGYGSRETQYF. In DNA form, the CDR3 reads TGTGCCAGCAGTGGATACGGGAGCCGGGAGACCCAGTACTTC.